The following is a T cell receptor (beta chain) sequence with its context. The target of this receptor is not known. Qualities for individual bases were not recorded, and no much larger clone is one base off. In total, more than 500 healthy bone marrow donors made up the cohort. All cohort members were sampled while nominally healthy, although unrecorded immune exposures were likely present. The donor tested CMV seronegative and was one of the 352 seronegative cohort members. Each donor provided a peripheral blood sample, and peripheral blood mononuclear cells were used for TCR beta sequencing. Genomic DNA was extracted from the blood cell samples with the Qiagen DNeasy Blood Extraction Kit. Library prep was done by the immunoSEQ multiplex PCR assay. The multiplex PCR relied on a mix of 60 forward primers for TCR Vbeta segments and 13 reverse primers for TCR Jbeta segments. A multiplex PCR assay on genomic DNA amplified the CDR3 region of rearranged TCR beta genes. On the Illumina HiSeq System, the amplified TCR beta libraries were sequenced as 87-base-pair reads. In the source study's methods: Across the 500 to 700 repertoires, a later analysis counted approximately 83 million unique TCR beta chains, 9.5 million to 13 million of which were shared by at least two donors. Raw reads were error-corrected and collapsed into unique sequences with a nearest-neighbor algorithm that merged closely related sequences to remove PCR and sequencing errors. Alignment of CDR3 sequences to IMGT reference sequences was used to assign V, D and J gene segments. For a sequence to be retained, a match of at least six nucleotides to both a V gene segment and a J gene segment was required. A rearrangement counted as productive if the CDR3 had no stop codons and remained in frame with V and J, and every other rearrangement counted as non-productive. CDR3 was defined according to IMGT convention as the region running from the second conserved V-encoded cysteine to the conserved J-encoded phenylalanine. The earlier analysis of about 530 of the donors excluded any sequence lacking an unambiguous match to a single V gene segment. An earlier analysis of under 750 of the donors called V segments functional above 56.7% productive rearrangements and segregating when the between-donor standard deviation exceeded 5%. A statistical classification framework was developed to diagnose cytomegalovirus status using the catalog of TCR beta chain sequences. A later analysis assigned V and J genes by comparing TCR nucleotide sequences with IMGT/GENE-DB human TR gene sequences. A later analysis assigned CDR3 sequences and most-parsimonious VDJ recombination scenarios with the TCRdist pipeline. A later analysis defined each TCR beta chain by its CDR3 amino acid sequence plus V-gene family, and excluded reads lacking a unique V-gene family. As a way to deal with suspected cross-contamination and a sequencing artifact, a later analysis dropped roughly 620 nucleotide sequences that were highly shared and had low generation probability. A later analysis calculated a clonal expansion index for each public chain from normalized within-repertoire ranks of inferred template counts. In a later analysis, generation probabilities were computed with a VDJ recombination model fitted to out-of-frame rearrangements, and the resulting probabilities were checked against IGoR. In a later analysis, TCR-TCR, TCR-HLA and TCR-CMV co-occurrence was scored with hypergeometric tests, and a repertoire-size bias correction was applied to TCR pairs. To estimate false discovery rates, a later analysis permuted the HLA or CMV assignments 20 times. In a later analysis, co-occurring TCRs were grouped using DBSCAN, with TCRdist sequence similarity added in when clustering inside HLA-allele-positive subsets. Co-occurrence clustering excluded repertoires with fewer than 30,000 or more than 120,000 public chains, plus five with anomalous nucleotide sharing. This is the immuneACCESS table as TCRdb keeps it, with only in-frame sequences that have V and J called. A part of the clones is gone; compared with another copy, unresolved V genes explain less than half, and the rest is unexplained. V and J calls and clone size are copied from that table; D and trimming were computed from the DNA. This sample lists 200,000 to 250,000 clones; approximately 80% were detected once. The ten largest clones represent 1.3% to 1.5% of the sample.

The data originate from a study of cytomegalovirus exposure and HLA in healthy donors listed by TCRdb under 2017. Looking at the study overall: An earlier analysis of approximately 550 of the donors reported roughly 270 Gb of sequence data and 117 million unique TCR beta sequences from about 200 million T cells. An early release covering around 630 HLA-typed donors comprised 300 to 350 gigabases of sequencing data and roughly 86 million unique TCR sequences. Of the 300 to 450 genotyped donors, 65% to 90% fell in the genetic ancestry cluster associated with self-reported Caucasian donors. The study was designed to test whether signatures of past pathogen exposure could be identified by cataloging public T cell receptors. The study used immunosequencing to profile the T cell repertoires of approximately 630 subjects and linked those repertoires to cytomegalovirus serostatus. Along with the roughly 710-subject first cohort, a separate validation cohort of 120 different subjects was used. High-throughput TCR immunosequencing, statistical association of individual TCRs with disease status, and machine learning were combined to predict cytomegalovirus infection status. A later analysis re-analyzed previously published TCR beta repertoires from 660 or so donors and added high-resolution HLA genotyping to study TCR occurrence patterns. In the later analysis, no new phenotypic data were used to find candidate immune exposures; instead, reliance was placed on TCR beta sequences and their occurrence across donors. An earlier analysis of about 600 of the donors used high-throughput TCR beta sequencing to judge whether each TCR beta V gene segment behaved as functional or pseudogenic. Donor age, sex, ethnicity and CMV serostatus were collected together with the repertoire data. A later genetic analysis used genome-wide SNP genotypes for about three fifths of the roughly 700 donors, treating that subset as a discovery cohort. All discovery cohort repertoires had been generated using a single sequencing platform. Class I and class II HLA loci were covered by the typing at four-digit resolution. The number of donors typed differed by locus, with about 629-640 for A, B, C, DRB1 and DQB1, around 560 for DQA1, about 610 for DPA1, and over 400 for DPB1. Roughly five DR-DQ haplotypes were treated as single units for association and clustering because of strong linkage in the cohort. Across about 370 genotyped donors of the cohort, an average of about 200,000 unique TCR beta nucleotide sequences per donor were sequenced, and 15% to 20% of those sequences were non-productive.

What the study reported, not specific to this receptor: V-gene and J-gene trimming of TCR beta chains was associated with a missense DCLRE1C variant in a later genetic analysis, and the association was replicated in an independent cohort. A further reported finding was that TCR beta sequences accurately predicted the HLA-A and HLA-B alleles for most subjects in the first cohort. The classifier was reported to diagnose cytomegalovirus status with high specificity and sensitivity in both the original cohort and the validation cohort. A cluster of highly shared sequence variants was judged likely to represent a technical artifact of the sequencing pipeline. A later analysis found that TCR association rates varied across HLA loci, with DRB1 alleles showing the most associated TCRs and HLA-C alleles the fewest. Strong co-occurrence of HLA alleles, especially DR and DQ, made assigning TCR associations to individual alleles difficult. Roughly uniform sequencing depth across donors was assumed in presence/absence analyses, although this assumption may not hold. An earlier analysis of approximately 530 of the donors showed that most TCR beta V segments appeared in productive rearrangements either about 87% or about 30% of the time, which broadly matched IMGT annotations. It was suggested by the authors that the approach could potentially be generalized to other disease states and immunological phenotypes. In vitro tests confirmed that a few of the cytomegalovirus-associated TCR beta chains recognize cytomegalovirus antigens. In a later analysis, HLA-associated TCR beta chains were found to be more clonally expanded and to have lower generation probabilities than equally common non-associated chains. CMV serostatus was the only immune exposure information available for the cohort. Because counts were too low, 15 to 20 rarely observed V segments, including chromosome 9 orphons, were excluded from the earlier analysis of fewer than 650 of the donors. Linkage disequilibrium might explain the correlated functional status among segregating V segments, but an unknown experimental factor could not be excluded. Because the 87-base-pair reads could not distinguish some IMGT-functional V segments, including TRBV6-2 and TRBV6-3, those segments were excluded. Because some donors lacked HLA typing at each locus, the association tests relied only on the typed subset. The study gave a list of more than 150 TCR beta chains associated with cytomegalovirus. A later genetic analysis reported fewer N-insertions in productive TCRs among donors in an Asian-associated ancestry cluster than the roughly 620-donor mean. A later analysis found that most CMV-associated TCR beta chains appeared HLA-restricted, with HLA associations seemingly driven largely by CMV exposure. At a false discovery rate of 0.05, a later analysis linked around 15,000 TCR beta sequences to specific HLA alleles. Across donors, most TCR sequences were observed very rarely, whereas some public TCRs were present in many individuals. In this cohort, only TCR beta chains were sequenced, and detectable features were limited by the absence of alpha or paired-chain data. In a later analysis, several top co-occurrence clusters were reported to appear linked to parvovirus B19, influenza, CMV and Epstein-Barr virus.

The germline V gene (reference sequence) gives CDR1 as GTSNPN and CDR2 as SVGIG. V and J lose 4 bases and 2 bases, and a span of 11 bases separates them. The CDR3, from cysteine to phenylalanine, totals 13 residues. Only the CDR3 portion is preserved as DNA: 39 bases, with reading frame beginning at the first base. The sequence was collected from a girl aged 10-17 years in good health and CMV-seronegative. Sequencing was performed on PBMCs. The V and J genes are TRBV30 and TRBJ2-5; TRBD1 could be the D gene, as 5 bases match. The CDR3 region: CAWTQQAQETQYF. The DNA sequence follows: TGTGCCTGGACCCAACAGGCGCAAGAGACCCAGTACTTC.